A selection of T cell receptor beta chains follows, all from one sample in a study of blood T cell repertoires in COVID-19. The repertoire was sequenced with immunoSEQ multiplex PCR; TCRdb's copy has only in-frame clones and lacks some. The sample has 190,000 or so clones, around four fifths seen once; the top ten hold 7.5% to 10%. Input material: PBMCs or T cells enriched from blood (not recorded which). All receptors come from a man aged 40-50 years who had recovered from COVID-19. Each CDR3 is given with its conserved first and last residue. A D gene is named only where the DNA matches it firmly. Some rows mark clone size as missing; the rest say once, few, many or name a class of expanded clone.

D: .; J: TRBJ1-1; V: TRBV5-1; size: once; CDR3: CASSYGRDTEAFF; DNA: TGCGCCAGCAGCTACGGCAGGGACACTGAAGCTTTCTTT
D: TRBD1; J: TRBJ2-3; V: TRBV2; size: once; CDR3: CASQGAVGGWAQYF; DNA: TGTGCCAGCCAGGGGGCAGTTGGAGGTTGGGCGCAGTATTTT
D: .; J: TRBJ2-7; V: TRBV12-5; size: .; CDR3: CASGPPPDRWSGEQYF; DNA: TGTGCTAGTGGTCCACCCCCCGACAGGTGGAGTGGAGAGCAGTACTTC
D: TRBD1; J: TRBJ2-3; V: TRBV19; size: .; CDR3: CASTTGQGTDTQYF; DNA: TGTGCCAGTACCACGGGACAGGGAACAGATACGCAGTATTTT
D: TRBD2; J: TRBJ2-2; V: TRBV5-1; size: .; CDR3: CASSLLAGGSTGELFF; DNA: TGCGCCAGCAGCTTACTAGCGGGAGGTTCCACCGGGGAGCTGTTTTTT
D: .; J: TRBJ1-1; V: TRBV3-1/TRBV3-2; size: .; CDR3: CASSHSNRENTEAFF; DNA: TGTGCCAGCAGCCATAGTAACAGGGAAAACACTGAAGCTTTCTTT
D: .; J: TRBJ1-5; V: TRBV7-9; size: .; CDR3: CASSLAPMTGSFQPQHF; DNA: TGTGCCAGCAGCTTAGCCCCAATGACCGGGTCCTTTCAGCCCCAGCATTTT
D: TRBD1; J: TRBJ2-1; V: TRBV5-1; size: .; CDR3: CASSFAGTGRNEQFF; DNA: TGCGCCAGCAGCTTCGCTGGGACAGGGCGCAATGAGCAGTTCTTC
D: .; J: TRBJ2-7; V: TRBV19; size: .; CDR3: CASSISGTAYEQYF; DNA: TGTGCCAGTAGTATTTCGGGGACTGCCTACGAGCAGTACTTC
D: .; J: TRBJ2-3; V: TRBV20-1; size: .; CDR3: CSAQITDTQYF; DNA: TGCAGTGCTCAGATCACAGATACGCAGTATTTT
D: .; J: TRBJ2-1; V: TRBV18; size: .; CDR3: CASGTWVFNEQFF; DNA: TGTGCCAGTGGGACATGGGTGTTCAATGAGCAGTTCTTC
D: .; J: TRBJ1-2; V: TRBV3-1/TRBV3-2; size: once; CDR3: CASSQDVGPGGYTF; DNA: TGTGCCAGCAGCCAAGACGTCGGCCCGGGGGGCTACACCTTC